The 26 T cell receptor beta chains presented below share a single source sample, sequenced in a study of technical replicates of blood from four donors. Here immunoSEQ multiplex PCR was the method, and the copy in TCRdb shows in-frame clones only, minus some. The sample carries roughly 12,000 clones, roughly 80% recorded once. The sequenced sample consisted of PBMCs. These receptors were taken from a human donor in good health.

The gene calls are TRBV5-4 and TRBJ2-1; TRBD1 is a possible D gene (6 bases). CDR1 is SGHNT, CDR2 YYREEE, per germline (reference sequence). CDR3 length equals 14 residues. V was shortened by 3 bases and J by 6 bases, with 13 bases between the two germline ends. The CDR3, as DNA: TGTGCCAGCAGCTGGAGTAGAGGGGGCAATGAGCAGTTCTTC. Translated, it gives CASSWSRGGNEQFF. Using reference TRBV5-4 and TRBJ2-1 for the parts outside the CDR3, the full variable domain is ETGVTQSPTHLIKTRGQQVTLRCSSQSGHNTVSWYQQALGQGPQFIFQYYREEENGRGNFPPRFSGLQFPNYSSELNVNALELDDSALYLCASSWSRGGNEQFFGPGTRLTVL.

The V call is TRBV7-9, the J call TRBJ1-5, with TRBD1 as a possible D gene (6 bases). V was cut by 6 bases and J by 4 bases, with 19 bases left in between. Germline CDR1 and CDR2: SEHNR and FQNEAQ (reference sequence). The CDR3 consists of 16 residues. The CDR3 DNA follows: TGTGCCAGCAGTCCACAGGGCCTTGGGGAGAATCAGCCCCAGCATTTT. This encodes CASSPQGLGENQPQHF.

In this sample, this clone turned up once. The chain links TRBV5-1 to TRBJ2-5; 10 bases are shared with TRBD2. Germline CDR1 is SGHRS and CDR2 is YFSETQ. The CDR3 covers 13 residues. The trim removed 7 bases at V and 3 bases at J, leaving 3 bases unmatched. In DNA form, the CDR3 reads TGCGCCAGCCATGGGACTAGCGAAGAGACCCAGTACTTC. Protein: CASHGTSEETQYF.

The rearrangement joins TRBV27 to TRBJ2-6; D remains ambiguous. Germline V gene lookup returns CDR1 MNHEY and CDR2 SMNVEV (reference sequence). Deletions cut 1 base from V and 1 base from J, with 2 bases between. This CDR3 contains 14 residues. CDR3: CASSLLSGANVLTF. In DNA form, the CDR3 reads TGTGCCAGCAGTTTATTATCTGGGGCCAACGTCCTGACTTTC.

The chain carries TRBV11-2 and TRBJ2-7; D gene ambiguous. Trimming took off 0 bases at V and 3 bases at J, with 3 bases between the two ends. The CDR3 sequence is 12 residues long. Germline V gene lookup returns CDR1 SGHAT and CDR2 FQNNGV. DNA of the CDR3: TGTGCCAGCAGCTTAGATAACTACGAGCAGTACTTC. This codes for CASSLDNYEQYF.

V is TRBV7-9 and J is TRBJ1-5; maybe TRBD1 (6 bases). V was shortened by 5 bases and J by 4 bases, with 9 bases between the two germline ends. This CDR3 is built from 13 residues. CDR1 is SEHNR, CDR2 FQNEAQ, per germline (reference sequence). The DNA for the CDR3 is TGTGCCAGCAGCAGACAGGAAAATCAGCCCCAGCATTTT. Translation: CASSRQENQPQHF.

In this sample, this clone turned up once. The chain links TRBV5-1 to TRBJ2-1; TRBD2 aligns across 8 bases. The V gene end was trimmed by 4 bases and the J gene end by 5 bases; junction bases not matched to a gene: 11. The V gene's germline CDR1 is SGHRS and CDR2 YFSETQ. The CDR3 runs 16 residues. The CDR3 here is CASSTTGTSNDNEQFF. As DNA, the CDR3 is TGCGCCAGCAGCACCACCGGGACTAGTAACGACAATGAGCAGTTCTTC.

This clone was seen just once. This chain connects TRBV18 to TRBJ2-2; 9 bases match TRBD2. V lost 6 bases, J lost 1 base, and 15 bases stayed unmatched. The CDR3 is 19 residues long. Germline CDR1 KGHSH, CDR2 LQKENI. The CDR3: CASSWVASGIDGNTGELFF. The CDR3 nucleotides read TGTGCCAGCTCGTGGGTGGCTAGCGGGATCGACGGGAACACCGGGGAGCTGTTTTTT.

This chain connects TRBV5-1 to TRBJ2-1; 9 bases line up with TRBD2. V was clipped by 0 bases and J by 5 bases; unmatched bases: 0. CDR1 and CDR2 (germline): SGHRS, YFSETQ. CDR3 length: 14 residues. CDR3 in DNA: TGCGCCAGCAGCTTGGGACTAGCGGACAATGAGCAGTTCTTC. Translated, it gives CASSLGLADNEQFF.

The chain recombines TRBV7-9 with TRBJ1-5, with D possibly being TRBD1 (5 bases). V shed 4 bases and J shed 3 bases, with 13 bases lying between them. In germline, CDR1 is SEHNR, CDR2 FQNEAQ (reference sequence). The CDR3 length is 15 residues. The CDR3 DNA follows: TGTGCCAGCAGCTCGGGACCGGGGGACAATCAGCCCCAGCATTTT. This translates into CASSSGPGDNQPQHF.

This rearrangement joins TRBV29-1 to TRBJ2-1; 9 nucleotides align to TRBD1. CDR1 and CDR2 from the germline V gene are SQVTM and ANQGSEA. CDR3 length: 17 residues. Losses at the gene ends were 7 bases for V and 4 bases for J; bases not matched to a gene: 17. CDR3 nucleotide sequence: TGCAGCGGAACAGGGGGCCCTGCCCTCCATCTTTACAATGAGCAGTTCTTC. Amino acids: CSGTGGPALHLYNEQFF.

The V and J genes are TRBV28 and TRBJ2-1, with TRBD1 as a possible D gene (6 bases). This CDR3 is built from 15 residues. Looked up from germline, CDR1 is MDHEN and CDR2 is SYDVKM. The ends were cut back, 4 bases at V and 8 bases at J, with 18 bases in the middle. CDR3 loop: CASSSPQSQGHEQFF. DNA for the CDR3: TGTGCCAGCAGTTCCCCCCAATCACAGGGTCATGAGCAGTTCTTC.

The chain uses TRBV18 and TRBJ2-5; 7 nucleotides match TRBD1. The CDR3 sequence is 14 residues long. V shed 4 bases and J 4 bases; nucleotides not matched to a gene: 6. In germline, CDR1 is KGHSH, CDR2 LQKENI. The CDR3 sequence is CASSLPGQPETQYF. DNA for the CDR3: TGTGCCAGCTCACTACCGGGACAGCCAGAGACCCAGTACTTC. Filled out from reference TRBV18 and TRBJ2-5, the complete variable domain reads NAGVMQNPRHLVRRRGQEARLRCSPMKGHSHVYWYRQLPEEGLKFMVYLQKENIIDESGMPKERFSAEFPKEGPSILRIQQVVRGDSAAYFCASSLPGQPETQYFGPGTRLLVL.

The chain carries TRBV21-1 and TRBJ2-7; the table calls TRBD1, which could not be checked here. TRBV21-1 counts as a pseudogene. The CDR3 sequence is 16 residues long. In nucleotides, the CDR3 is TGTGCCAGCAGTAGTCCCGACAGGGAAACCTTATACGAGCAGTACTTC. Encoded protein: CASSSPDRETLYEQYF.

The CDR3 sequence is CASSLGPGLGYTF. Written as DNA, the CDR3 is TGTGCCAGCAGTTTAGGACCAGGGTTAGGCTACACCTTC. This chain joins TRBV28 and TRBJ1-2; weak D call: TRBD1 (5 bases). The germline gives CDR1 MDHEN, CDR2 SYDVKM. V was clipped by 2 bases and J by 8 bases, with 12 bases between them. This CDR3 is built from 13 residues.

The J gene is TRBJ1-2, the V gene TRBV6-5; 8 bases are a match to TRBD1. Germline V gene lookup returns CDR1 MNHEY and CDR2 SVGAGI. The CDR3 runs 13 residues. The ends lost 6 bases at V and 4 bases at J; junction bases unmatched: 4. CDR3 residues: CASRDRAPYGYTF. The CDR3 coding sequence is TGTGCCAGCAGGGACAGGGCCCCCTATGGCTACACCTTC.

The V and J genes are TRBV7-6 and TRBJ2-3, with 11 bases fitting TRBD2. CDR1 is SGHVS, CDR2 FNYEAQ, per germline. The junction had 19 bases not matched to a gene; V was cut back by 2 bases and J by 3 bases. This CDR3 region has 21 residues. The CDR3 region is CASSLPQALAGAHRGTDTQYF. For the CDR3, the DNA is TGTGCCAGCAGCTTACCCCAAGCACTAGCGGGAGCACATAGAGGTACAGATACGCAGTATTTT.

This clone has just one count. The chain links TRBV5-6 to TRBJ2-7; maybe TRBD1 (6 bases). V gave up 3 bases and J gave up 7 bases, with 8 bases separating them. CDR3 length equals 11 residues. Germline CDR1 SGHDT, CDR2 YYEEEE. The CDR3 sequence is CASSYDREQYF. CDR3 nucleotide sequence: TGTGCCAGCAGCTATGACAGGGAGCAGTACTTC. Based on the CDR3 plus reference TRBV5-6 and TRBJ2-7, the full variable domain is DAGVTQSPTHLIKTRGQQVTLRCSPKSGHDTVSWYQQALGQGPQFIFQYYEEEERQRGNFPDRFSGHQFPNYSSELNVNALLLGDSALYLCASSYDREQYFGPGTRLTVT.

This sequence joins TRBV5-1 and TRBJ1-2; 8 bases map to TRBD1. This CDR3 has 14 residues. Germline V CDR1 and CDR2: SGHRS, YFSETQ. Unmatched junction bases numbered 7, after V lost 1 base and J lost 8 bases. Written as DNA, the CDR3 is TGCGCCAGCAGCTTGACAGGGGGAAGCGGCGGCTACACCTTC. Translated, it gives CASSLTGGSGGYTF.

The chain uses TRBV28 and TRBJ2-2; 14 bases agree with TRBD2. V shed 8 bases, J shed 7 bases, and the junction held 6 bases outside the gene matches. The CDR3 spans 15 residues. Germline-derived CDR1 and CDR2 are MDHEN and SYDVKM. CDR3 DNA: TGTGCCAGCGAAAACGGACTAGCGGGAGGCGGGGAGCTGTTTTTT. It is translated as CASENGLAGGGELFF.

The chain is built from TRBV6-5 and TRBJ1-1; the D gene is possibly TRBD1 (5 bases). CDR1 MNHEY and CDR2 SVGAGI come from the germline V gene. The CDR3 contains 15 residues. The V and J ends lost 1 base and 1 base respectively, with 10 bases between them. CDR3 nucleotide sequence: TGTGCCAGCAGTTACTACAGGACGGGGAACACTGAAGCTTTCTTT. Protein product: CASSYYRTGNTEAFF.

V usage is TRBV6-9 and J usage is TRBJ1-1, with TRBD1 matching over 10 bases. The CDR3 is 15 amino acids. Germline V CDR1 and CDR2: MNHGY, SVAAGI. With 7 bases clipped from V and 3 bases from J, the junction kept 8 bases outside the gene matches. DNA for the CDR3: TGTGCCAGCACCAGAGACAGGGGGCGAGACACTGAAGCTTTCTTT. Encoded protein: CASTRDRGRDTEAFF.

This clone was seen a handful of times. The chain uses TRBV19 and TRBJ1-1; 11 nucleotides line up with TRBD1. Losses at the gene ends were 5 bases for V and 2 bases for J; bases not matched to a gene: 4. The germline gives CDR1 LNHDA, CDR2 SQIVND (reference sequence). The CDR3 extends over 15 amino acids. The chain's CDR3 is CASSFGQGANTEAFF. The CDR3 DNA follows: TGTGCCAGTAGTTTCGGACAGGGGGCAAACACTGAAGCTTTCTTT.

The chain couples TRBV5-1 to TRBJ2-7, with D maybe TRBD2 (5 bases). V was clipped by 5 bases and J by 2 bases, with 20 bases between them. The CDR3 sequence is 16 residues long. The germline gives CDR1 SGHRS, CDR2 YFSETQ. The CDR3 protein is CASRIGEYGGPYEQYF. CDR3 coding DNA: TGCGCCAGCAGGATTGGGGAGTACGGCGGACCCTACGAGCAGTACTTC.

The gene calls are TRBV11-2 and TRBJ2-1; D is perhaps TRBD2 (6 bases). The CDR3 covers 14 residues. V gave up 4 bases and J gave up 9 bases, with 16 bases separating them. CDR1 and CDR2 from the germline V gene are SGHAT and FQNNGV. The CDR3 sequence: CASSYGMGGGEQFF. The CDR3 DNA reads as TGTGCCAGCAGCTACGGAATGGGAGGAGGTGAGCAGTTCTTC.

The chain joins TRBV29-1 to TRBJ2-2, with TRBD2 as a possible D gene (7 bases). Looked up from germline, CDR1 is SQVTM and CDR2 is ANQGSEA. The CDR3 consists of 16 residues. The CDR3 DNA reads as TGCAGTACCGCGGGGGCAGGGAGCGCGAACACCGGGGAGCTGTTTTTT. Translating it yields CSTAGAGSANTGELFF.